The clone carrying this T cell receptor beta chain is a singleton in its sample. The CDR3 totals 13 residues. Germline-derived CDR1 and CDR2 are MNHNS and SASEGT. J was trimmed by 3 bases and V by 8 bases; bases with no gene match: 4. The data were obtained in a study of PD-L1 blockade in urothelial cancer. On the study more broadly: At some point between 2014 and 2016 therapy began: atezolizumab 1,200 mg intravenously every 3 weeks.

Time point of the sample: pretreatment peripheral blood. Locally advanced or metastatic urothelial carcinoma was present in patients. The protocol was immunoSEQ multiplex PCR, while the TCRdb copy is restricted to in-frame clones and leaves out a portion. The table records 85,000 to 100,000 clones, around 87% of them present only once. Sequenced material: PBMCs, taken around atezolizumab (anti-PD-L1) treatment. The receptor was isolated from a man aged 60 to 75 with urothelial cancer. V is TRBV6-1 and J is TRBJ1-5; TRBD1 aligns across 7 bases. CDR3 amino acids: CASRDRPNQPQHF. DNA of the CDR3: TGTGCCAGCCGGGACAGACCCAATCAGCCCCAGCATTTT.